Presented here are 32 T cell receptor beta chains from one specimen sequenced in a study of blood T cell repertoires in COVID-19. Assay: immunoSEQ multiplex PCR; the TCRdb copy retains only in-frame clones and omits some. The table shows roughly 250,000 clones, with around 90% occurring only once. The source material was PBMCs or T cells enriched from blood (not recorded which). The receptors stem from a woman aged 50 to 60 who had recovered from COVID-19.

This clone is a singleton in its sample. This sequence joins TRBV27 and TRBJ2-1; possible D gene TRBD2, 5 bases. V gave up 0 bases and J gave up 8 bases, with 8 bases separating them. The CDR3 has 13 amino acids. Germline lookup yields CDR1 MNHEY and CDR2 SMNVEV (reference sequence). CDR3: CASSLSGSYEQFF. The CDR3 DNA reads TGTGCCAGCAGTTTATCAGGGAGCTATGAGCAGTTCTTC.

The J gene is TRBJ2-3, the V gene TRBV6-5; D remains unclear. The CDR3 is 13 residues long. Germline V gene lookup returns CDR1 MNHEY and CDR2 SVGAGI. Trimming removed 2 bases from V and 2 bases from J, with 5 bases in between. The CDR3 region is CASSYRVTDTQYF. The CDR3 DNA reads as TGTGCCAGCAGTTACCGAGTCACAGATACGCAGTATTTT.

This clone was found once. The chain combines TRBV5-6 with TRBJ2-2; 8 positions agree with TRBD1. CDR1 and CDR2 (germline): SGHDT, YYEEEE. V shed 4 bases, J shed 5 bases, and the junction held 4 bases outside the gene matches. The length of the CDR3 is 14 residues. The CDR3 loop reads CASSRRQGTGELFF. The CDR3 DNA reads as TGTGCCAGCAGCCGCCGACAGGGGACCGGGGAGCTGTTTTTT. The entire variable domain, with the rest obtained from reference TRBV5-6 and TRBJ2-2, is as follows: DAGVTQSPTHLIKTRGQQVTLRCSPKSGHDTVSWYQQALGQGPQFIFQYYEEEERQRGNFPDRFSGHQFPNYSSELNVNALLLGDSALYLCASSRRQGTGELFFGEGSRLTVL.

CDR3 protein: CASSQTGSFDTQYF. CDR3 coding DNA: TGTGCCAGCAGCCAGACAGGGAGTTTTGATACGCAGTATTTT. This chain joins TRBV14 and TRBJ2-3, with 7 bases identical to TRBD1. V lost 3 bases and J lost 6; bases outside the gene matches: 6. Per germline, CDR1 SGHDN and CDR2 FVKESK. The CDR3 has 14 amino acids.

V gene TRBV7-2 combines with J gene TRBJ1-2; D is possibly TRBD1 (6 bases). V shed 6 bases and J shed 5 bases, with 16 bases lying between them. The CDR3 loop spans 14 amino acids. Per the germline V gene, CDR1 is SGHTA and CDR2 is FQGNSA. CDR3 sequence: CASRSGAARYGYTF. The CDR3 coding sequence is TGTGCCAGCAGATCAGGGGCCGCTCGGTATGGCTACACCTTC.

The count of this clone is one. The rearrangement links TRBV5-1 to TRBJ1-1, with a possible D match to TRBD1 (5 bases). Germline CDR1 and CDR2: SGHRS and YFSETQ. The CDR3 runs to 21 residues. The V gene lost 0 bases and the J gene lost 3 bases, with 30 bases spanning the gap. The CDR3 DNA follows: TGCGCCAGCAGCTTGGCCCTACGGGGGTCTCACTCTCCCAATACGTACACTGAAGCTTTCTTT. Translating gives CASSLALRGSHSPNTYTEAFF.

The CDR3 reads CASSPGLAGVSGELFF. The CDR3 coding sequence is TGTGCCAGCAGCCCGGGACTAGCGGGAGTTTCCGGGGAGCTGTTTTTT. V gene TRBV7-3 combines with J gene TRBJ2-2; 14 bases fit TRBD2. The CDR3 runs to 16 residues. V dropped 5 bases and J dropped 6; count of bases not matched to a gene: 5. Looked up from germline, CDR1 is SGHTA and CDR2 is FQGTGA.

The chain uses TRBV6-5 and TRBJ2-7; TRBD1 aligns across 10 bases. This CDR3 spans 14 amino acids. CDR1 and CDR2 (germline): MNHEY, SVGAGI. V lost 0 bases and J lost 5; bases outside the gene matches: 1. This chain's CDR3 is CASSYSTGGDEQYF. In DNA form, the CDR3 reads TGTGCCAGCAGTTACTCGACAGGGGGCGACGAGCAGTACTTC.

This rearrangement joins TRBV9 to TRBJ2-1; D is unclear. CDR3 length: 12 residues. The germline V and J ends were trimmed by 3 bases and 9 bases, with 10 bases remaining between them. Per the germline V gene, CDR1 is SGDLS and CDR2 is YYNGEE. CDR3 residues: CASSAFLSEQFF. The CDR3 DNA is TGTGCCAGCAGCGCCTTCCTAAGTGAGCAGTTCTTC. The variable domain in full, completed from reference TRBV9 and TRBJ2-1, reads DSGVTQTPKHLITATGQRVTLRCSPRSGDLSVYWYQQSLDQGLQFLIQYYNGEERAKGNILERFSAQQFPDLHSELNLSSLELGDSALYFCASSAFLSEQFFGPGTRLTVL.

This chain links TRBV5-4 with TRBJ2-2; no reliable D call. V was cut by 0 bases and J by 6 bases, with 9 bases left in between. This CDR3 is 14 amino acids long. In germline, CDR1 is SGHNT, CDR2 YYREEE (reference sequence). This CDR3 is CASSLGSVSGELFF. The CDR3 nucleotides are TGTGCCAGCAGCTTGGGTTCCGTCTCCGGGGAGCTGTTTTTT.

This chain connects TRBV5-5 to TRBJ2-7; D may be TRBD1 (5 bases). Germline V lookup: CDR1 SGHKS, CDR2 YYEKEE (reference sequence). The CDR3 has 15 amino acids. The V end was cut by 2 bases, the J end by 5 bases, with 17 bases between. CDR3 bases: TGTGCCAGCAGCTTTTTCTCCTTGGGGCTGAACGAGCAGTACTTC. Amino acids: CASSFFSLGLNEQYF.

The CDR3, as DNA: TGTGCCAGCAGCCTACGACAGGGACCGAACTACGAGCAGTACTTC. It yields the protein CASSLRQGPNYEQYF. This sequence joins TRBV7-3 and TRBJ2-7; 7 bases line up with TRBD1. This CDR3 spans 15 amino acids. Trimming removed 5 bases from V and 3 bases from J; junction bases left unmatched: 10. Germline V CDR1 and CDR2: SGHTA, FQGTGA.

The chain employs TRBV28 and TRBJ1-3; unclear D gene. This CDR3 has 11 residues. Deletions cut 10 bases from V and 6 bases from J, with 10 bases between. Germline V gene lookup returns CDR1 MDHEN and CDR2 SYDVKM. In DNA form, the CDR3 reads TGTGCCACCTACCATGTAAACACCATATATTTT. It yields the protein CATYHVNTIYF.

This clone was counted a single time. This chain connects TRBV6-1 to TRBJ1-2; TRBD1 matches at 9 bases. CDR1 is MNHNS, CDR2 SASEGT, per germline. With 2 bases clipped from V and 2 bases from J, the junction kept 3 bases outside the gene matches. This CDR3 comprises 15 residues. DNA of the CDR3: TGTGCCAGCAGTGAAATAGGACAGGGGAACTATGGCTACACCTTC. The encoded protein is CASSEIGQGNYGYTF.

The genes are TRBV28 and TRBJ2-1, with D possibly being TRBD2 (5 bases). The CDR3 totals 15 residues. Germline CDR1 MDHEN, CDR2 SYDVKM. V was pared by 5 bases and J by 0 bases, with 11 bases between. The CDR3: CASSLTLGSYNEQFF. The CDR3 region has the DNA TGTGCCAGCAGTCTTACACTAGGCTCCTACAATGAGCAGTTCTTC.

V usage is TRBV4-1 and J usage is TRBJ2-1, with TRBD2 identical over 7 bases. Looked up from germline, CDR1 is MGHRA and CDR2 is YSYEKL. Trimming cost V 1 base and J 5 bases; bases outside gene matches: 11. This CDR3 comprises 17 residues. The CDR3 region has the DNA TGCGCCAGCAGCCAAGTTGCGGGAGTTACTTCGCACAATGAGCAGTTCTTC. It codes for CASSQVAGVTSHNEQFF.

The CDR3 sequence: CASRGGRLSYGYTF. The CDR3 DNA is TGTGCCAGCAGAGGTGGCAGACTTAGCTATGGCTACACCTTC. This chain links TRBV2 with TRBJ1-2, with D hard to call. In germline, CDR1 is SNHLY, CDR2 FYNNEI. CDR3 length: 14 amino acids. The V end lost 6 bases, the J end lost 4 bases, and 15 bases lay between the germline ends.

The chain links TRBV18 to TRBJ1-1; no firm D call. Germline values: CDR1 KGHSH, CDR2 LQKENI. CDR3 size: 15 residues. V was clipped by 6 bases and J by 3 bases, with 17 bases between them. CDR3 amino acids: CASSYRGSTDTEAFF. For the CDR3, the DNA is TGTGCCAGCTCCTATAGAGGGTCGACTGACACTGAAGCTTTCTTT.

The V call is TRBV4-3, the J call TRBJ1-4, with 8 bases identical to TRBD1. The CDR3 is made up of 15 amino acids. CDR1 and CDR2 (germline): LGHNA, YSLEER. V was pared by 4 bases and J by 6 bases, with 7 bases of the junction left unmatched. The CDR3: CASSPGTGNDEKLFF. The CDR3 region has the DNA TGCGCCAGCAGCCCCGGGACAGGCAACGATGAAAAACTGTTTTTT.

CDR3 sequence (DNA): TGTGCCACCAGTGATTCCAGACAGGGGAAGTGGCATGAGCAGTTCTTC. Encoded protein: CATSDSRQGKWHEQFF. This chain links TRBV24-1 with TRBJ2-1; TRBD1 aligns across 8 bases. The germline V gene encodes CDR1 KGHDR and CDR2 SFDVKD. V was clipped by 2 bases and J by 8 bases; unmatched bases: 10. This CDR3 is built from 16 residues.

The V call is TRBV5-1, the J call TRBJ2-5, with 8 bases aligning to TRBD2. CDR1 and CDR2 (germline): SGHRS, YFSETQ. The CDR3 sequence is 14 residues long. Trimming took 0 bases from V and 4 from J; bases not matched to a gene: 2. The CDR3 DNA follows: TGCGCCAGCAGCTTGGTTAGCGGGACAGAGACCCAGTACTTC. It yields the protein CASSLVSGTETQYF.

This clone has only one observation. CDR3 DNA: TGTGCCTGGGAAGGGACAGAAGGTAATGGCTACACCTTC. Translated, it gives CAWEGTEGNGYTF. The V and J genes are TRBV30 and TRBJ1-2; 7 bases line up with TRBD1. The trim removed 5 bases at V and 6 bases at J, leaving 9 bases unmatched. CDR1 and CDR2 (germline): GTSNPN, SVGIG (reference sequence). CDR3 length equals 13 residues.

J is TRBJ1-3 and V is TRBV5-8; TRBD1 matches at 7 bases. This CDR3 is 16 amino acids long. The V and J ends lost 0 bases and 1 base, in that order; junction bases with no gene match: 4. Germline assignment: CDR1 SGHTS and CDR2 YDEGEE. The CDR3 DNA follows: TGTGCCAGCAGCTTGGAAGGGGGCATTTCTGGAAACACCATATATTTT. It is translated as CASSLEGGISGNTIYF.

The chain carries TRBV4-3 and TRBJ1-2; a weak D match, TRBD1 (5 bases). V lost 0 bases and J lost 4, with 12 bases in between. The germline CDR1 and CDR2 sequences are LGHNA and YSLEER. CDR3 size: 15 residues. The CDR3 region is CASSQDPGGIYGYTF. The CDR3 DNA follows: TGCGCCAGCAGCCAAGATCCCGGGGGTATCTATGGCTACACCTTC.

The chain combines TRBV6-5 with TRBJ1-2; D is unresolved. The length of the CDR3 is 13 residues. CDR1 is MNHEY and CDR2 is SVGAGI in the germline V gene. Between the trimmed V and J ends, which lost 2 bases and 6 bases, there was a span of 10 bases. The CDR3 reads CASSYRRGDGYTF. Written as DNA, the CDR3 is TGTGCCAGCAGTTACAGACGGGGAGATGGCTACACCTTC.

The rearrangement uses TRBV6-6 and TRBJ1-5; D might be TRBD1 (5 bases). Germline assignment: CDR1 MNHNY and CDR2 SVGAGI (reference sequence). The length of the CDR3 is 15 residues. V was trimmed by 0 bases and J by 5 bases, leaving 11 bases between them. The CDR3 is CASSYSWGHDQPQHF. CDR3 DNA sequence: TGTGCCAGCAGTTACTCCTGGGGCCACGATCAGCCCCAGCATTTT.

This clone was seen a single time. V usage is TRBV7-2 and J usage is TRBJ1-2, with 9 bases identical to TRBD1. V gave up 5 bases and J gave up 8 bases; unmatched junction bases: 15. The CDR3 consists of 16 residues. CDR1 SGHTA and CDR2 FQGNSA come from the germline V gene. The CDR3 nucleotides read TGTGCCAGCAGCCCCCAAGGCGGGACAGGGCTCTACGGCTACACCTTC. It encodes CASSPQGGTGLYGYTF.

This clone came up a few times. The rearrangement uses TRBV10-3 and TRBJ2-1; TRBD2 matches at 7 bases. Germline trimming cut 5 bases from V and 7 bases from J; bases unmatched to any gene: 5. There are 13 residues in the CDR3. CDR1 and CDR2 (germline): ENHRY, SYGVKD. The CDR3 nucleotides read TGTGCCATCAGTACCCCGGGGGGAAATGAGCAGTTCTTC. Amino acids: CAISTPGGNEQFF.

The rearrangement joins TRBV6-5 to TRBJ2-7, with 7 bases lining up with TRBD2. Germline assignment: CDR1 MNHEY and CDR2 SVGAGI. V gave up 4 bases and J gave up 6 bases; unmatched junction bases: 15. This CDR3 region has 16 residues. CDR3 protein: CASSFFLTGGRGEQYF. CDR3 sequence (DNA): TGTGCCAGCAGTTTTTTCCTCACTGGCGGGAGAGGCGAGCAGTACTTC.

The J gene is TRBJ2-2, the V gene TRBV7-9; D perhaps matches TRBD1 (6 bases). Trimming removed 5 bases at V and 0 bases at J, with 13 bases between. This CDR3 has 16 amino acids. CDR1 is SEHNR, CDR2 FQNEAQ, per germline (reference sequence). CDR3 coding DNA: TGTGCCAGCAGCCCGGGGACATCTGCGAACACCGGGGAGCTGTTTTTT. Translation: CASSPGTSANTGELFF.

The chain has TRBV27 and TRBJ1-2; TRBD1 might be the D (6 bases). CDR3 length equals 15 residues. V dropped 2 bases and J dropped 3 bases, with 13 bases sitting between them. The V gene's germline CDR1 is MNHEY and CDR2 SMNVEV (reference sequence). The CDR3 DNA reads TGTGCCAGCAGTTTACAGCGGGGGCGCGACTATGGCTACACCTTC. Its translation: CASSLQRGRDYGYTF.

This chain connects TRBV18 to TRBJ1-3, with a tentative D call TRBD1 (5 bases). CDR1 is KGHSH, CDR2 LQKENI, per germline. This CDR3 has 16 residues. V lost 3 bases to trimming and J lost 1 base, with 13 bases between them. CDR3 residues: CASSPDGPGSGNTIYF. DNA for the CDR3: TGTGCCAGCTCACCGGACGGACCAGGGTCTGGAAACACCATATATTTT.